Below are 10 T cell receptor beta chains sequenced from a single sample in a study of cytomegalovirus exposure and HLA in healthy donors. Both 60 Vbeta primers and 13 Jbeta primers went into the PCR. The method was immunoSEQ multiplex PCR; TCRdb's version includes in-frame clones alone and lacks a portion of them. The sample lists roughly 120,000 clones; less than 85% were seen once. The sequenced material came from PBMCs. The receptors originated from a man aged 25-45 years in good health and CMV-seropositive.

The genes are TRBV4-3 and TRBJ2-7, with D tentatively TRBD2 (7 bases). This CDR3 has 14 amino acids. Germline-derived CDR1 and CDR2 are LGHNA and YSLEER. Deletions cut 6 bases from V and 4 bases from J, with 16 bases between. The CDR3 here is CASSPVGGAYEQYF. CDR3 nucleotides: TGCGCCAGCAGTCCCGTTGGGGGGGCATACGAGCAGTACTTC.

CDR3 residues: CASSQDGALHSPQHF. The CDR3 nucleotides are TGCGCCAGCAGCCAAGATGGAGCACTCCATTCCCCCCAGCATTTT. The chain joins TRBV4-3 to TRBJ1-5; no clear D gene. The CDR3 contains 15 residues. Germline loops: CDR1 LGHNA, CDR2 YSLEER. V shed 0 bases and J shed 10 bases, with 16 bases lying between them.

This chain links TRBV2 with TRBJ2-1; D not resolved. V lost 8 bases and J lost 0, with 8 bases in between. From germline, CDR1 is SNHLY and CDR2 FYNNEI. The CDR3 covers 13 residues. CDR3 nucleotides: TGTGCCAGCGGTCCTACCTCCTACAATGAGCAGTTCTTC. It encodes CASGPTSYNEQFF.

The chain has TRBV4-1 and TRBJ2-7; TRBD2 is a possible D gene (6 bases). Germline V gene sequence: CDR1 MGHRA, CDR2 YSYEKL. There are 18 residues in the CDR3. V was pared by 1 base and J by 2 bases, with 21 bases between. Here the CDR3 DNA reads TGCGCCAGCAGCCAAGTTACGGCGGGGACGGTGACTACCTACGAGCAGTACTTC. Protein sequence: CASSQVTAGTVTTYEQYF.

The chain joins TRBV4-1 to TRBJ2-7; D might be TRBD1 (6 bases). The CDR3 is 18 residues long. In germline, CDR1 is MGHRA, CDR2 YSYEKL. The V gene lost 0 bases and the J gene lost 3 bases, with 21 bases spanning the gap. The CDR3 DNA reads TGCGCCAGCAGCCAAGATGAGATGTGGATAGAGGGGGACTACGAGCAGTACTTC. Translation: CASSQDEMWIEGDYEQYF.

The chain is built from TRBV11-2 and TRBJ2-7; no definite D call. Trimming left V 5 bases short and J 2 bases short, with 16 bases between. From germline, CDR1 is SGHAT and CDR2 FQNNGV. The CDR3 loop spans 15 amino acids. CDR3: CASSQLTRGAYEQYF. CDR3 DNA sequence: TGTGCCAGCAGCCAGCTAACGAGAGGCGCCTACGAGCAGTACTTC.

The chain recombines TRBV19 with TRBJ1-2; D is ambiguous. This CDR3 spans 12 amino acids. Germline values: CDR1 LNHDA, CDR2 SQIVND (reference sequence). V was shortened by 4 bases and J by 8 bases, with 11 bases between the two germline ends. The CDR3 bases are TGTGCCAGTAGTAGCAGACCGGGAGGCTACACCTTC. Protein product: CASSSRPGGYTF. Complete variable domain (other parts from reference TRBV19 and TRBJ1-2): DGGITQSPKYLFRKEGQNVTLSCEQNLNHDAMYWYRQDPGQGLRLIYYSQIVNDFQKGDIAEGYSVSREKKESFPLTVTSAQKNPTAFYLCASSSRPGGYTFGSGTRLTVV.

The V gene is TRBV7-9, the J gene TRBJ1-2; tentative D call: TRBD1 (6 bases). There are 12 residues in the CDR3. The germline V and J ends were trimmed by 5 bases and 8 bases, with 12 bases remaining between them. Germline V gives CDR1 SEHNR, CDR2 FQNEAQ (reference sequence). The CDR3 loop is CASSGGARGYTF. The CDR3 nucleotides are TGTGCCAGCAGCGGGGGGGCGCGGGGCTACACCTTC.

The chain is built from TRBV6-5 and TRBJ2-5, with D possibly being TRBD1 (6 bases). This CDR3 has 14 residues. The germline CDR1 and CDR2 sequences are MNHEY and SVGAGI. Trimming took off 5 bases at V and 0 bases at J, with 10 bases between the two ends. CDR3 region: CASSNRQDQETQYF. For the CDR3, the DNA is TGTGCCAGCAGTAATAGACAGGACCAAGAGACCCAGTACTTC.

The rearrangement uses TRBV10-2 and TRBJ2-5, with D tentatively TRBD2 (7 bases). The ends were cut back, 6 bases at V and 5 bases at J, with 13 bases in the middle. The CDR3 is 13 amino acids. Per germline, CDR1 WSHSY and CDR2 SAAADI. The CDR3 loop is CASRPGGGETQYF. CDR3 nucleotides: TGCGCCAGCAGGCCGGGGGGCGGGGAGACCCAGTACTTC.